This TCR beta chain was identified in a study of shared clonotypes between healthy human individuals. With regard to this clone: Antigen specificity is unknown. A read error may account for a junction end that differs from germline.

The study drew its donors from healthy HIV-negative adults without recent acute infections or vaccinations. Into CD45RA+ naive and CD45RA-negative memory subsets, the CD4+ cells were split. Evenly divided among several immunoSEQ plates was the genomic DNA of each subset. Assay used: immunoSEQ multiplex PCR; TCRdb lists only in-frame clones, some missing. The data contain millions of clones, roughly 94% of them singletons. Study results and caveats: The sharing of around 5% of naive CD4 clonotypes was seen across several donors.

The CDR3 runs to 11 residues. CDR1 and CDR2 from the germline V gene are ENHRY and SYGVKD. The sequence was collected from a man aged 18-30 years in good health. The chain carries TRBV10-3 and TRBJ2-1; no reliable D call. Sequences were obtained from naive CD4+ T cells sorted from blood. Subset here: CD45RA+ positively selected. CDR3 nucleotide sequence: TGTGCCATCAGCTCCTACAATAAGCAGTTCTTC. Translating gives CAISSYNKQFF.